The 22 T cell receptor beta chains reported below all come from one sample, sequenced in a study of shared clonotypes between healthy human individuals. Clones were read by immunoSEQ multiplex PCR, and TCRdb kept only the in-frame ones, dropping some. The data contain over 1.5 million clones, around 98% of them singletons. Sequencing was done on a sample of naive CD4+ T cells sorted from blood. Indicated subset: CD45RA+ positively selected. The receptors derive from a man aged 25-45 years in good health.

V gene TRBV2 combines with J gene TRBJ1-5, with D possibly matching TRBD1 (5 bases). V was clipped by 4 bases and J by 6 bases, with 10 bases between them. The germline V gene encodes CDR1 SNHLY and CDR2 FYNNEI. This CDR3 spans 13 amino acids. CDR3 in amino acids: CASSVPGGQPQHF. The CDR3 DNA reads as TGTGCCAGCAGTGTTCCGGGGGGTCAGCCCCAGCATTTT.

The CDR3 reads CASSYLAGTAANEQFF. The CDR3 DNA is TGTGCCAGCAGTTACTTGGCGGGAACGGCGGCGAATGAGCAGTTCTTC. This chain joins TRBV6-6 and TRBJ2-1, with D maybe TRBD2 (6 bases). This CDR3 is built from 16 residues. CDR1 is MNHNY and CDR2 is SVGAGI in the germline V gene (reference sequence). Trimming took off 1 base at V and 7 bases at J, with 17 bases between the two ends.

The CDR3, as DNA: TGTGCCAGCAGCTTAGAAGTGGGGGTTAGTAGTAATGAGCAGTTCTTC. Its translation: CASSLEVGVSSNEQFF. The chain uses TRBV11-3 and TRBJ2-1, with D tentatively TRBD1 or TRBD2 (5 bases each). The CDR3 consists of 16 residues. Germline loops: CDR1 SGHNT, CDR2 YENEEA. Trimming removed 0 bases at V and 7 bases at J, with 16 bases between.

This chain joins TRBV5-1 and TRBJ2-1; 15 positions match TRBD2. CDR1 and CDR2 from the germline V gene are SGHRS and YFSETQ. The V and J ends lost 7 bases and 6 bases, in that order; junction bases with no gene match: 20. The CDR3 sequence is 20 residues long. The CDR3 bases are TGCGCCAGCTACCCCGACCCGGGACTAGCGGGAGGAAGAGTTTTCAATGAGCAGTTCTTC. This sequence encodes CASYPDPGLAGGRVFNEQFF.

The genes are TRBV6-1 and TRBJ1-1, with D tentatively TRBD1 (6 bases). The CDR3 consists of 12 residues. Germline assignment: CDR1 MNHNS and CDR2 SASEGT. The V gene lost 6 bases and the J gene lost 10 bases, with 15 bases spanning the gap. DNA of the CDR3: TGTGCCAGCAGACACAGGGAAGGGGGAGCTTTCTTT. Encoded protein: CASRHREGGAFF.

The table lists this clone with a count of one. The V gene is TRBV27, the J gene TRBJ2-2; tentative D call: TRBD1 (5 bases). The V gene's germline CDR1 is MNHEY and CDR2 SMNVEV (reference sequence). This CDR3 comprises 15 residues. The V end was cut by 5 bases, the J end by 4 bases, with 14 bases between. Written as DNA, the CDR3 is TGTGCCAGCAGTCCCACCCGACAGAGCACCGGGGAGCTGTTTTTT. Residues: CASSPTRQSTGELFF.

The V gene is TRBV1, the J gene TRBJ2-7; TRBD2 is the table's D call, not checked against the DNA. TRBV1 is annotated as a pseudogene. This CDR3 region has 14 residues. The CDR3, as DNA: TGCACCAGCAGCCAACTAGCGGCCTCCTACGAGCAGTACTTC. It is translated as CTSSQLAASYEQYF.

V is TRBV4-3 and J is TRBJ2-7; 11 bases line up with TRBD1. Germline CDR1 reads LGHNA; CDR2 reads YSLEER. CDR3 length: 15 residues. Unmatched junction bases numbered 7, after V lost 3 bases and J lost 6 bases. The CDR3: CASSQDRGRSGEQYF. The CDR3 coding sequence is TGCGCCAGCAGCCAGGACAGGGGGCGATCTGGCGAGCAGTACTTC.

CDR3 sequence reads: CASRNRVSYGYTF. The CDR3 region has the DNA TGTGCCAGCAGGAACAGGGTGTCCTATGGCTACACCTTC. The J gene is TRBJ1-2, the V gene TRBV6-5; possibly TRBD1 for D (6 bases). The CDR3 loop spans 13 amino acids. The germline CDR1 and CDR2 sequences are MNHEY and SVGAGI. V lost 6 bases, J lost 4 bases, and 12 bases lay in between.

The chain employs TRBV6-4 and TRBJ2-1; D ambiguous. This CDR3 spans 13 amino acids. V was shortened by 2 bases and J by 0 bases, with 2 bases between the two germline ends. Germline CDR1 is MRHNA and CDR2 is SNTAGT. CDR3: CASSDSSYNEQFF. Here the CDR3 DNA reads TGTGCCAGCAGTGACAGCTCCTACAATGAGCAGTTCTTC.

This chain uses TRBV18 with TRBJ2-3; tentative D call: TRBD1 (5 bases). The CDR3 is 17 amino acids. V was trimmed by 2 bases and J by 3 bases, leaving 18 bases between them. The V gene's germline CDR1 is KGHSH and CDR2 LQKENI. The CDR3 region has the DNA TGTGCCAGCTCACCAAAGCAGGGCTTGATTAAGACAGATACGCAGTATTTT. This encodes CASSPKQGLIKTDTQYF.

This chain connects TRBV28 to TRBJ2-7, with no clear D. The germline gives CDR1 MDHEN, CDR2 SYDVKM. The CDR3 is 15 amino acids. Trimming cost V 4 bases and J 4 bases, with 17 bases left between them. CDR3 in DNA: TGTGCCAGCAGTTCTTTAACGTCGGCACGATACGAGCAGTACTTC. Its translation: CASSSLTSARYEQYF.

This sequence joins TRBV11-2 and TRBJ2-1; D remains unclear. Deletions cut 6 bases from V and 8 bases from J, with 23 bases between. The CDR3 extends over 16 amino acids. CDR1 SGHAT and CDR2 FQNNGV come from the germline V gene. The CDR3 coding sequence is TGTGCCAGCAGTCCCGAACGCCCCGAGGTTGGTCATGAGCAGTTCTTC. This codes for CASSPERPEVGHEQFF.

The V call is TRBV7-8, the J call TRBJ2-1; 11 bases agree with TRBD1. Germline V lookup: CDR1 SGHVS, CDR2 FQNEAQ. The CDR3 contains 15 residues. The V gene end was trimmed by 4 bases and the J gene end by 12 bases; junction bases not matched to a gene: 11. The CDR3 DNA reads TGTGCCAGCAGCTCGGCGTTGGGACAGGGGGTATTGCAGTTCTTC. Translated: CASSSALGQGVLQFF.

CDR3 DNA sequence: TGTGCCAGCAGCTTAGGCGGGTACCCCGGGACACACTACGAGCAGTACTTC. It yields the protein CASSLGGYPGTHYEQYF. The chain links TRBV11-3 to TRBJ2-7, with D maybe TRBD1 (6 bases). Trimming cost V 1 base and J 3 bases, with 19 bases left between them. CDR1 is SGHNT, CDR2 YENEEA, per germline. This CDR3 has 17 amino acids.

The rearrangement joins TRBV18 to TRBJ2-1; possibly TRBD2 for D (7 bases). V lost 2 bases and J 6 bases, leaving 17 bases between the germline ends. This CDR3 is built from 16 residues. Per germline, CDR1 KGHSH and CDR2 LQKENI. CDR3 region: CASSPLGGPHPNEQFF. In DNA, the CDR3 is TGTGCCAGCTCACCATTGGGGGGGCCCCACCCCAATGAGCAGTTCTTC. Using reference TRBV18 and TRBJ2-1 for the parts outside the CDR3, the full variable domain is NAGVMQNPRHLVRRRGQEARLRCSPMKGHSHVYWYRQLPEEGLKFMVYLQKENIIDESGMPKERFSAEFPKEGPSILRIQQVVRGDSAAYFCASSPLGGPHPNEQFFGPGTRLTVL.

A word on this clone: Additional DNA sequences in this sample encode the identical CDR3. The gene calls are TRBV9 and TRBJ2-3; perhaps D is TRBD1 or TRBD2 (5 bases each). The ends were cut back, 2 bases at V and 2 bases at J, with 6 bases in the middle. The germline V gene encodes CDR1 SGDLS and CDR2 YYNGEE. This CDR3 spans 13 amino acids. In DNA form, the CDR3 reads TGTGCCAGCAGCGTGGGGGACACAGATACGCAGTATTTT. Protein sequence: CASSVGDTDTQYF. Based on the CDR3 plus reference TRBV9 and TRBJ2-3, the full variable domain is DSGVTQTPKHLITATGQRVTLRCSPRSGDLSVYWYQQSLDQGLQFLIQYYNGEERAKGNILERFSAQQFPDLHSELNLSSLELGDSALYFCASSVGDTDTQYFGPGTRLTVL.

The chain combines TRBV5-1 with TRBJ2-7; 11 nucleotides align to TRBD1. Looked up from germline, CDR1 is SGHRS and CDR2 is YFSETQ. V was pared by 2 bases and J by 5 bases, with 3 bases of the junction left unmatched. The CDR3 has 14 amino acids. CDR3 sequence: CASSFGQGAHEQYF. The CDR3, as DNA: TGCGCCAGCAGCTTTGGACAGGGGGCCCACGAGCAGTACTTC.

The chain couples TRBV27 to TRBJ1-3; D is uncertain. Germline V gene data show CDR1 as MNHEY and CDR2 as SMNVEV (reference sequence). This CDR3 contains 16 residues. V lost 4 bases, J lost 0 bases, and 13 bases lay in between. CDR3 protein: CASSSPPGPSGNTIYF. The DNA for the CDR3 is TGTGCCAGCAGTTCCCCCCCCGGGCCCTCTGGAAACACCATATATTTT.

Of note for this clone: The sample contains more than one DNA sequence encoding this CDR3. The chain recombines TRBV28 with TRBJ2-7; D possibly corresponds to TRBD2 (6 bases). CDR1 is MDHEN, CDR2 SYDVKM, per germline. The CDR3 totals 13 residues. V lost 6 bases to trimming and J lost 1 base, with 10 bases between them. CDR3 sequence reads: CASSSGTSYEQYF. CDR3 bases: TGTGCCAGCAGCTCGGGGACTTCCTACGAGCAGTACTTC. Looking up the rest from reference TRBV28 and TRBJ2-7 gives the full variable domain: DVKVTQSSRYLVKRTGEKVFLECVQDMDHENMFWYRQDPGLGLRLIYFSYDVKMKEKGDIPEGYSVSREKKERFSLILESASTNQTSMYLCASSSGTSYEQYFGPGTRLTVT.

V is TRBV6-1 and J is TRBJ1-2; D is unclear. This CDR3 has 15 residues. Germline CDR1 MNHNS, CDR2 SASEGT. V was shortened by 2 bases and J by 4 bases, with 14 bases between the two germline ends. CDR3 amino acids: CASSENGPGSYGYTF. Here the CDR3 DNA reads TGTGCCAGCAGTGAAAACGGGCCCGGATCCTATGGCTACACCTTC.

The gene calls are TRBV5-4 and TRBJ2-5; TRBD2 agrees at 7 bases. The CDR3 has 15 residues. The trim removed 1 base at V and 5 bases at J, leaving 8 bases unmatched. Germline CDR1 reads SGHNT; CDR2 reads YYREEE (reference sequence). DNA for the CDR3: TGTGCCAGCAGCTTGTTTGGGGGAGGGCCCGAGACCCAGTACTTC. It codes for CASSLFGGGPETQYF.